Following are 15 T cell receptor beta chains from one sample sequenced in a study of T cells after yellow fever vaccination. One entry per CDR3 protein results from TCRdb running MiXCR on the 5' RACE reads. The profile shows a few hundred thousand distinct CDR3 sequences, roughly 9.4% of them singletons. The source was PBMCs, collected on the day of the first yellow fever vaccination. The origin of the receptors is a man between 18 and 35 years old who received the YFV17D yellow fever vaccine.

This clonotype came up many times. This chain joins TRBV25-1 and TRBJ2-1; TRBD1 is a possible D gene (5 bases). Trimming removed 9 bases from V and 1 base from J, with 16 bases in between. Germline CDR1 is MGHDK and CDR2 is SYGVNS. The CDR3 is 15 residues long. The CDR3 nucleotides are TGTGCCAGACACCGACAGTCAACGTCCTACAATGAGCAGTTCTTC. It specifies CARHRQSTSYNEQFF.

The chain recombines TRBV20-1 with TRBJ2-7, with TRBD2 as a possible D gene (6 bases). The germline CDR1 and CDR2 sequences are DFQATT and SNEGSKA (reference sequence). The CDR3 extends over 15 amino acids. Trimming took 3 bases from V and 4 from J, leaving 19 bases between them. The chain's CDR3 is CSARLAGPTRYEQYF. CDR3 nucleotide sequence: TGCAGTGCTAGGTTGGCGGGGCCGACCCGATACGAGCAGTACTTC.

The gene calls are TRBV1 and TRBJ1-5. TRBV1 corresponds to a pseudogene. The CDR3 is 14 amino acids. CDR3 amino acids: CTSSQFQGLRPQHF. The CDR3 region has the DNA TGCACCAGCAGCCAATTCCAGGGACTCCGGCCCCAGCATTTT.

This clonotype was observed many times. The V call is TRBV2, the J call TRBJ2-5; D unclear. The CDR3 contains 13 residues. V lost 4 bases and J 2 bases, leaving 8 bases between the germline ends. Germline CDR1 reads SNHLY; CDR2 reads FYNNEI. For the CDR3, the DNA is TGTGCCAGCAGTGGAACGGAGCAAGAGACCCAGTACTTC. This encodes CASSGTEQETQYF. Drawing the rest from reference TRBV2 and TRBJ2-5, the complete variable domain is EPEVTQTPSHQVTQMGQEVILRCVPISNHLYFYWYRQILGQKVEFLVSFYNNEISEKSEIFDDQFSVERPDGSNFTLKIRSTKLEDSAMYFCASSGTEQETQYFGPGTRLLVL.

This clonotype was seen only a few times. This chain uses TRBV3-1 with TRBJ2-7, with D possibly matching TRBD2 (6 bases). The CDR3 has 19 residues. From germline, CDR1 is LGHDT and CDR2 YNNKEL (reference sequence). V lost 0 bases and J lost 0, with 21 bases in between. CDR3 protein: CASSQERWGTPRPSYEQYF. The DNA of the CDR3 is TGTGCCAGCAGCCAAGAAAGATGGGGGACTCCAAGACCCTCCTACGAGCAGTACTTC.

This chain joins TRBV7-6 and TRBJ2-2; tentatively, D is TRBD1 (5 bases). Germline CDR1 is SGHVS and CDR2 is FNYEAQ. The CDR3 spans 13 residues. Trimming took off 5 bases at V and 5 bases at J, with 9 bases between the two ends. The CDR3 spells CASSVRQTGELFF. CDR3 in DNA: TGTGCCAGCAGCGTCAGACAGACCGGGGAGCTGTTTTTT. Full variable domain (remainder filled in from reference TRBV7-6 and TRBJ2-2): GAGVSQSPRYKVTKRGQDVALRCDPISGHVSLYWYRQALGQGPEFLTYFNYEAQQDKSGLPNDRFSAERPEGSISTLTIQRTEQRDSAMYRCASSVRQTGELFFGEGSRLTVL.

The V and J genes are TRBV5-6 and TRBJ2-5; tentatively, D is TRBD1 (7 bases). This CDR3 is built from 16 residues. V gave up 4 bases and J gave up 4 bases, with 20 bases separating them. The germline gives CDR1 SGHDT, CDR2 YYEEEE. Here the CDR3 DNA reads TGTGCCAGCAGCCCCGGCGGTCCAGGGGGGACAGAGACCCAGTACTTC. It is translated as CASSPGGPGGTETQYF.

This clonotype showed up just a few times. CDR3 bases: TGCAGCGTGGCAGGGGGCGCCGAACAGCCCCAGCATTTT. Its protein product is CSVAGGAEQPQHF. This chain connects TRBV29-1 to TRBJ1-5; TRBD1 matches 8 bases. CDR1 SQVTM and CDR2 ANQGSEA come from the germline V gene. The CDR3 length is 13 residues. The trim removed 6 bases at V and 7 bases at J, leaving 8 bases unmatched. The complete variable domain, with remaining parts taken from reference TRBV29-1 and TRBJ1-5, reads SAVISQKPSRDICQRGTSLTIQCQVDSQVTMMFWYRQQPGQSLTLIATANQGSEATYESGFVIDKFPISRPNLTFSTLTVSNMSPEDSSIYLCSVAGGAEQPQHFGDGTRLSIL.

This clonotype turned up a few times. CDR3 DNA sequence: TGTGCCAGCAGCCTGATGGGGGGGGGCCCCTACAATGAGCAGTTCTTC. Amino acid sequence: CASSLMGGGPYNEQFF. The genes are TRBV5-4 and TRBJ2-1; a weak D match, TRBD2 (7 bases). V shed 4 bases and J shed 2 bases, with 16 bases lying between them. The CDR3 covers 16 residues. Germline CDR1 and CDR2: SGHNT and YYREEE (reference sequence).

This clonotype has more than one count but fewer than ten. The rearrangement joins TRBV19 to TRBJ2-3; D gene unclear. The ends were cut back, 3 bases at V and 0 bases at J, with 10 bases in the middle. This CDR3 contains 15 residues. Germline CDR1 LNHDA, CDR2 SQIVND (reference sequence). CDR3 in amino acids: CASSIGPSSTDTQYF. Written as DNA, the CDR3 is TGTGCCAGTAGTATCGGGCCCTCTAGCACAGATACGCAGTATTTT.

The J gene is TRBJ1-2, the V gene TRBV29-1; 8 nucleotides line up with TRBD1. The germline gives CDR1 SQVTM, CDR2 ANQGSEA. V dropped 3 bases and J dropped 5; count of bases not matched to a gene: 8. This CDR3 contains 14 residues. CDR3 in DNA: TGCAGCGTTGATTTTCAGGGGGCCGGGTATGGCTACACCTTC. It translates to CSVDFQGAGYGYTF.

The chain joins TRBV7-3 to TRBJ2-1; D possibly corresponds to TRBD1 (6 bases). V lost 4 bases to trimming and J lost 8 bases, with 12 bases between them. CDR1 and CDR2 (germline): SGHTA, FQGTGA. CDR3 length: 13 residues. The CDR3 bases are TGTGCCAGCAGCTCCTACAGGGATTATGAGCAGTTCTTC. It is translated as CASSSYRDYEQFF.

The chain has TRBV24-1 and TRBJ2-5, with D possibly matching TRBD1 (6 bases). The CDR3 is 14 residues long. Trimming left V 4 bases short and J 5 bases short, with 13 bases between. Germline loops: CDR1 KGHDR, CDR2 SFDVKD. The CDR3 reads CATSDGDTPETQYF. The CDR3 nucleotides are TGTGCCACCAGTGACGGGGACACCCCCGAGACCCAGTACTTC.

The chain carries TRBV25-1 and TRBJ2-7; D may be TRBD2 (5 bases). The CDR3 covers 13 residues. Trimming pared 6 bases from V and 1 base from J, leaving 10 bases between. From germline, CDR1 is MGHDK and CDR2 SYGVNS. Here the CDR3 reads CASRDSGSYEQYF. The CDR3 DNA follows: TGTGCCAGCAGGGACTCAGGATCCTACGAGCAGTACTTC.

In DNA, the CDR3 is TGCGCCAGCAAACTAGCGGAATCGAACACCGGGGAGCTGTTTTTT. Translation: CASKLAESNTGELFF. V usage is TRBV5-1 and J usage is TRBJ2-2; 8 bases agree with TRBD2. The CDR3 has 15 residues. V shed 6 bases, J shed 0 bases, and the junction held 4 bases outside the gene matches. Per germline, CDR1 SGHRS and CDR2 YFSETQ.